A single sample is the source of the 26 T cell receptor beta chains below, sequenced in a study of blood T cell repertoires in COVID-19. Produced via immunoSEQ multiplex PCR; TCRdb's table is partial and in-frame only. The repertoire has 120,000 to 150,000 clones, 85% of them found once; the top ten carry 2.5% to 3.5%. Specimen: peripheral blood. These TCRs come from a man in his fifties with acute or convalescent COVID-19.

The CDR3 bases are TGTGCCAGCAGACCGACAGAGCTAACATACGAGCAGTACTTC. Translating it yields CASRPTELTYEQYF. The chain links TRBV11-2 to TRBJ2-7, with a tentative D call TRBD1 (5 bases). Deletions cut 6 bases from V and 4 bases from J, with 16 bases between. The CDR3 runs 14 residues. CDR1 is SGHAT, CDR2 FQNNGV, per germline.

This rearrangement joins TRBV5-5 to TRBJ1-1; D gene uncertain. The CDR3 covers 13 residues. Germline V lookup: CDR1 SGHKS, CDR2 YYEKEE (reference sequence). Trimming cost V 1 base and J 5 bases, with 9 bases left between them. The CDR3 region has the DNA TGTGCCAGCAGCTTGCTAGCTGAAACTGAAGCTTTCTTT. It is translated as CASSLLAETEAFF. The entire variable domain, with the rest obtained from reference TRBV5-5 and TRBJ1-1, is as follows: DAGVTQSPTHLIKTRGQQVTLRCSPISGHKSVSWYQQVLGQGPQFIFQYYEKEERGRGNFPDRFSARQFPNYSSELNVNALLLGDSALYLCASSLLAETEAFFGQGTRLTVV.

The chain combines TRBV2 with TRBJ1-6; TRBD1 matches 11 bases. The CDR3 covers 14 residues. Germline values: CDR1 SNHLY, CDR2 FYNNEI. V shed 6 bases and J 9 bases; nucleotides not matched to a gene: 4. This CDR3 is CASRGGTGGSPLHF. The DNA for the CDR3 is TGTGCCAGCAGAGGGGGGACAGGGGGTTCACCCCTCCACTTT.

The chain is built from TRBV27 and TRBJ1-6, with a tentative D call TRBD1 (5 bases). Germline V gene lookup returns CDR1 MNHEY and CDR2 SMNVEV (reference sequence). The CDR3 has 14 amino acids. V was clipped by 6 bases and J by 3 bases, with 9 bases between them. CDR3 DNA sequence: TGTGCCAGCAGGGGGGGTGGCTATAATTCACCCCTCCACTTT. Protein: CASRGGGYNSPLHF.

This clone was seen only once. The rearrangement links TRBV19 to TRBJ1-6; D uncertain. CDR1 LNHDA and CDR2 SQIVND come from the germline V gene (reference sequence). CDR3 length equals 15 residues. V was cut by 3 bases and J by 7 bases, with 13 bases left in between. CDR3 protein: CASSIQREGNSPLHF. For the CDR3, the DNA is TGTGCCAGTAGTATCCAAAGGGAGGGCAATTCACCCCTCCACTTT.

The rearrangement uses TRBV24-1 and TRBJ1-5; 9 nucleotides line up with TRBD1. Germline-derived CDR1 and CDR2 are KGHDR and SFDVKD. V dropped 10 bases and J dropped 2; count of bases not matched to a gene: 11. The length of the CDR3 is 16 residues. CDR3 bases: TGTGCCACAGGGACAGGGTGGAGAATTGGCAATCAGCCCCAGCATTTT. Its protein product is CATGTGWRIGNQPQHF.

The rearrangement joins TRBV14 to TRBJ1-1; weak D call: TRBD1 (5 bases). V shed 4 bases and J shed 1 base, with 7 bases lying between them. CDR3 size: 13 residues. Germline CDR1 is SGHDN and CDR2 is FVKESK. This CDR3 is CASSRGGNTEAFF. The CDR3 nucleotides read TGTGCCAGCAGCCGGGGGGGGAACACTGAAGCTTTCTTT.

This chain uses TRBV11-3 with TRBJ1-1; D not certain. The V gene's germline CDR1 is SGHNT and CDR2 YENEEA. Trimming pared 1 base from V and 3 bases from J, leaving 6 bases between. CDR3 length equals 13 residues. The CDR3 sequence: CASSLVRDTEAFF. For the CDR3, the DNA is TGTGCCAGCAGCTTAGTGAGGGACACTGAAGCTTTCTTT.

This clone was seen only once. The chain combines TRBV30 with TRBJ1-5, with D maybe TRBD1 (5 bases). CDR3 length: 15 amino acids. CDR1 GTSNPN and CDR2 SVGIG come from the germline V gene (reference sequence). V was pared by 0 bases and J by 5 bases, with 14 bases between. CDR3 bases: TGTGCCTGGAGTGTACTGGACATTTCTTATCAGCCCCAGCATTTT. The encoded protein is CAWSVLDISYQPQHF.

This clone has a single count. The rearrangement uses TRBV5-8 and TRBJ1-1; TRBD1 agrees at 10 bases. V lost 4 bases and J lost 7; bases outside the gene matches: 10. Germline assignment: CDR1 SGHTS and CDR2 YDEGEE. The CDR3 loop spans 15 amino acids. DNA for the CDR3: TGTGCCAGCAGCCCGGAATGGGACAGGGGAGTTGAAGCTTTCTTT. This translates into CASSPEWDRGVEAFF.

The CDR3 sequence is CASSTTGSYEQYF. CDR3 bases: TGCGCCAGCAGCACAACAGGCTCCTACGAGCAGTACTTC. The chain links TRBV5-1 to TRBJ2-7, with a possible D match to TRBD1 (5 bases). V was cut by 4 bases and J by 0 bases, with 8 bases left in between. This CDR3 region has 13 residues. Germline loops: CDR1 SGHRS, CDR2 YFSETQ.

V and J are TRBV7-2 and TRBJ2-7, with a weak D call TRBD2 (6 bases). The V end lost 2 bases, the J end lost 4 bases, and 15 bases lay between the germline ends. The V gene's germline CDR1 is SGHTA and CDR2 FQGNSA. The CDR3 has 15 residues. This chain's CDR3 is CASSLMSSDQYEQYF. CDR3 DNA: TGTGCCAGCAGCTTAATGTCTAGCGATCAATACGAGCAGTACTTC.

The J gene is TRBJ2-7, the V gene TRBV19; the D gene is possibly TRBD1 (6 bases). V lost 7 bases and J lost 3, with 13 bases in between. Germline V gene lookup returns CDR1 LNHDA and CDR2 SQIVND (reference sequence). The CDR3 loop spans 13 amino acids. The CDR3 loop reads CASTTGNLYEQYF. The CDR3 region has the DNA TGTGCCAGTACGACAGGAAATCTCTACGAGCAGTACTTC. Drawing the rest from reference TRBV19 and TRBJ2-7, the complete variable domain is DGGITQSPKYLFRKEGQNVTLSCEQNLNHDAMYWYRQDPGQGLRLIYYSQIVNDFQKGDIAEGYSVSREKKESFPLTVTSAQKNPTAFYLCASTTGNLYEQYFGPGTRLTVT.

The genes are TRBV27 and TRBJ2-7; TRBD1 aligns across 11 bases. Germline V lookup: CDR1 MNHEY, CDR2 SMNVEV (reference sequence). Unmatched junction bases numbered 7, after V lost 8 bases and J lost 4 bases. CDR3 size: 14 residues. The CDR3 is CASRGGQGAYEQYF. CDR3 in DNA: TGTGCCAGCCGAGGAGGACAGGGGGCTTACGAGCAGTACTTC.

This clone has a handful of counts. The chain links TRBV30 to TRBJ2-1, with D tentatively TRBD2 (6 bases). The CDR3 has 15 amino acids. V was shortened by 0 bases and J by 4 bases, with 13 bases between the two germline ends. The germline CDR1 and CDR2 sequences are GTSNPN and SVGIG (reference sequence). As DNA, the CDR3 is TGTGCCTGGAGTGTCGCGGGGCCTCTTTACAATGAGCAGTTCTTC. It yields the protein CAWSVAGPLYNEQFF.

The chain joins TRBV24-1 to TRBJ1-2, with a tentative D call TRBD1 (5 bases). Between the trimmed V and J ends, which lost 4 bases and 6 bases, there was a span of 23 bases. The CDR3 totals 17 residues. Germline values: CDR1 KGHDR, CDR2 SFDVKD. CDR3 in amino acids: CATSDPLERAGRHGYTF. The CDR3 DNA follows: TGTGCCACCAGTGACCCCCTTGAGAGGGCAGGGAGGCATGGCTACACCTTC.

J is TRBJ1-5 and V is TRBV28; 9 bases match TRBD1. Germline-derived CDR1 and CDR2 are MDHEN and SYDVKM. This CDR3 spans 16 amino acids. V was clipped by 6 bases and J by 3 bases; unmatched bases: 9. CDR3 sequence (DNA): TGTGCCAGCAGAATCTCCGGGACAGGGTACAATCAGCCCCAGCATTTT. This sequence encodes CASRISGTGYNQPQHF.

The rearrangement joins TRBV9 to TRBJ2-7; 7 nucleotides line up with TRBD2. V dropped 4 bases and J dropped 0; count of bases not matched to a gene: 10. Per germline, CDR1 SGDLS and CDR2 YYNGEE. The CDR3 sequence is 16 residues long. The CDR3 loop is CASSQSVWGGSYEQYF. As DNA, the CDR3 is TGTGCCAGCAGCCAAAGCGTATGGGGGGGCTCCTACGAGCAGTACTTC.

V is TRBV11-3 and J is TRBJ2-1, with TRBD2 identical over 7 bases. CDR1 SGHNT and CDR2 YENEEA come from the germline V gene. V lost 7 bases and J lost 6; bases outside the gene matches: 15. This CDR3 has 16 amino acids. CDR3 DNA: TGTGCCAGCACCCTCCACGGACTCGGGGGGACCAATGAGCAGTTCTTC. Protein sequence: CASTLHGLGGTNEQFF.

This sequence joins TRBV6-5 and TRBJ2-3; D perhaps matches TRBD2 (5 bases). This CDR3 comprises 14 residues. The germline gives CDR1 MNHEY, CDR2 SVGAGI. The V and J ends lost 6 bases and 1 base respectively, with 11 bases between them. CDR3 region: CASSGSVGTDTQYF. CDR3 sequence (DNA): TGTGCCAGCAGCGGTAGCGTGGGCACAGATACGCAGTATTTT.

This clone occurred once. V usage is TRBV3-1 (or the pseudogene TRBV3-2) and J usage is TRBJ1-4, with 9 bases aligning to TRBD1. CDR1 and CDR2 (germline): LGHDT, YNNKEL (reference sequence). CDR3 length: 14 residues. V lost 4 bases, J lost 10 bases, and 7 bases stayed unmatched. CDR3 coding DNA: TGTGCCAGCAGCCCTACAGGGGGCGGGGGAAAACTGTTTTTT. Protein product: CASSPTGGGGKLFF.

The chain combines TRBV6-5 with TRBJ1-6; no definite D call. V was trimmed by 5 bases and J by 7 bases, leaving 12 bases between them. The CDR3 loop spans 14 amino acids. Looked up from germline, CDR1 is MNHEY and CDR2 is SVGAGI. CDR3 amino acids: CASSNRVSNSPLHF. The CDR3 DNA is TGTGCCAGCAGTAACCGGGTCTCGAATTCACCCCTCCACTTT.

This clone was recorded once. V is TRBV6-5 and J is TRBJ1-1; D remains ambiguous. Germline CDR1 and CDR2: MNHEY and SVGAGI. There are 13 residues in the CDR3. Trimming shortened V by 5 bases and J by 4 bases, and 11 bases separated the two germline ends. The CDR3 DNA follows: TGTGCCAGCAGTCGTCTTGGCGGCACTGAAGCTTTCTTT. Its protein product is CASSRLGGTEAFF.

CDR3 loop: CASGLDNTGELFF. Here the CDR3 DNA reads TGTGCCAGCGGACTAGACAACACCGGGGAGCTGTTTTTT. The chain links TRBV9 to TRBJ2-2, with 7 bases aligning to TRBD2. The CDR3 loop spans 13 amino acids. The germline CDR1 and CDR2 sequences are SGDLS and YYNGEE. Trimming took 7 bases from V and 2 from J; bases not matched to a gene: 2.

This chain connects TRBV6-5 to TRBJ1-3, with D possibly being TRBD1 (5 bases). In germline, CDR1 is MNHEY, CDR2 SVGAGI. V was clipped by 6 bases and J by 4 bases, with 13 bases between them. This CDR3 has 14 residues. CDR3: CASSDAYRGNTIYF. CDR3 nucleotides: TGTGCCAGCAGCGACGCCTACAGGGGAAACACCATATATTTT.

J is TRBJ2-7 and V is TRBV10-3; maybe TRBD1 (5 bases). Germline assignment: CDR1 ENHRY and CDR2 SYGVKD. V gave up 6 bases and J gave up 3 bases, with 9 bases separating them. The CDR3 has 12 amino acids. CDR3: CAISLGHYEQYF. As DNA, the CDR3 is TGTGCCATCAGCCTCGGACACTACGAGCAGTACTTC.